This TCR beta chain was sequenced for a study of CD8 T cell repertoires and HIV-1 epitope variants. Overall study context: Controls included no peptide, Ebola AY9 epitope, and a CMV, EBV, flu pool. Tested: three Gag epitope families, Nef HW9 and YT9.

From germline, CDR1 is MNHEY and CDR2 SMNVEV (reference sequence). The CDR3 consists of 14 residues. Trimming shortened V by 8 bases and J by 2 bases, and 15 bases separated the two germline ends. Regarding this clone: Its specificity is unknown.

TCR beta CDR3 was sequenced at survey depth on immunoSEQ. The protocol was immunoSEQ multiplex PCR, while the TCRdb copy is restricted to in-frame clones and leaves out a portion. The profile shows about 95,000 clones, just under 75% of them singletons. Study-wide results and caveats: Of 8 or 9 antigen-specific beta clonotypes, six appeared to cross-react with escape variants.

Sequenced material: uncultured baseline CD8+ T cells from peripheral blood mononuclear cells (PBMCs). The TCR originated in a male donor with HIV. The chain couples TRBV27 to TRBJ1-2, with D possibly TRBD1 on 5 matching bases. CDR3 region: CASSSGGGNYGYTF. The CDR3 nucleotides are TGTGCCAGCTCATCTGGGGGAGGAAACTATGGCTACACCTTC.